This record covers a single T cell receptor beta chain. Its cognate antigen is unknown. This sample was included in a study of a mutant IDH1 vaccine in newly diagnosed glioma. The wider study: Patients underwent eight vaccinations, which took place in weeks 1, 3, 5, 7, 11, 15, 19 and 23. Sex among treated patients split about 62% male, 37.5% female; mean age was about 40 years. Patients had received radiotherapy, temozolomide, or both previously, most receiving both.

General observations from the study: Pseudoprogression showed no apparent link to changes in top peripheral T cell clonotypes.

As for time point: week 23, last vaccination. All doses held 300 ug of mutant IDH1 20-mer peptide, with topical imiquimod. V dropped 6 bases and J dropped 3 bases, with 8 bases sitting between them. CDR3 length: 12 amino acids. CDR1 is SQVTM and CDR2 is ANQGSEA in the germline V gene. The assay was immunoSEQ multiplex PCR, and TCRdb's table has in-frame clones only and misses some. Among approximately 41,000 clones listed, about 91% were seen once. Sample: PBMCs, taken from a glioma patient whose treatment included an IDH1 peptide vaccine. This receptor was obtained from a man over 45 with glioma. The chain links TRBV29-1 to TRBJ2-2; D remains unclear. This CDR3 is CSVWPDTGELFF. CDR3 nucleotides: TGCAGCGTCTGGCCGGACACCGGGGAGCTGTTTTTT.